The next 29 T cell receptor beta chains were all read from a single sample in a study of circulating tumor DNA in untreated peripheral T-cell lymphoma. TCRdb keeps only in-frame clones here, not all; method: immunoSEQ multiplex PCR. The repertoire consists of fewer than 7,500 clones, with about 75% occurring once and the leading ten covering approximately 15%. The sample comprised tumor tissue. The receptors come from a human donor with peripheral T-cell lymphoma.

This clone came up a few times. V gene TRBV15 combines with J gene TRBJ2-1; 7 bases agree with TRBD2. From germline, CDR1 is LNHNV and CDR2 YYDKDF (reference sequence). The length of the CDR3 is 15 residues. V lost 0 bases to trimming and J lost 8 bases; unmatched junction nucleotides: 7. CDR3 sequence (DNA): TGTGCCACCAGCAGAGATGCGGGGACTAACGATGAGCAGTTCTTC. Translating it yields CATSRDAGTNDEQFF.

V is TRBV28 and J is TRBJ2-7; TRBD2 matches at 10 bases. Trimming removed 6 bases from V and 3 bases from J; junction bases left unmatched: 5. The CDR3 contains 14 residues. Germline lookup yields CDR1 MDHEN and CDR2 SYDVKM. CDR3 nucleotide sequence: TGTGCCAGCAGCGCTAGCGGGAGCTACTACGAGCAGTACTTC. Amino acid sequence: CASSASGSYYEQYF.

The table lists this clone with a few counts. The chain links TRBV18 to TRBJ1-3, with D hard to call. The germline gives CDR1 KGHSH, CDR2 LQKENI. This CDR3 is built from 14 residues. Trimming removed 5 bases at V and 0 bases at J, with 8 bases between. The CDR3 DNA reads as TGTGCCAGCTCAGCCGATAGCTCTGGAAACACCATATATTTT. It yields the protein CASSADSSGNTIYF.

This clone is labeled as medium-sized. The CDR3 loop is CASSMGGSYNEQFF. The CDR3 coding sequence is TGTGCCAGTAGTATGGGTGGCTCCTACAATGAGCAGTTCTTC. The V gene is TRBV19, the J gene TRBJ2-1; no definite D call. Trimming shortened V by 3 bases and J by 0 bases, and 6 bases separated the two germline ends. The V gene's germline CDR1 is LNHDA and CDR2 SQIVND (reference sequence). The CDR3 is 14 residues long.

This rearrangement joins TRBV28 to TRBJ2-5; the match to TRBD1 covers 8 bases. Germline V CDR1 and CDR2: MDHEN, SYDVKM. V dropped 4 bases and J dropped 8; count of bases not matched to a gene: 12. The CDR3 runs to 15 residues. The CDR3 DNA follows: TGTGCCAGCAGTTACTCGGACAGGGTTTCGTCTACCCAGTACTTC. Amino acid sequence: CASSYSDRVSSTQYF.

The rearrangement uses TRBV28 and TRBJ2-6, with 7 positions matching TRBD1. CDR1 is MDHEN and CDR2 is SYDVKM in the germline V gene. Losses at the gene ends were 2 bases for V and 4 bases for J; bases not matched to a gene: 5. The CDR3 loop spans 16 amino acids. The CDR3 reads CASSLPTGAGANVLTF. The CDR3 DNA sequence: TGTGCCAGCAGTTTACCAACAGGGGCCGGGGCCAACGTCCTGACTTTC.

This sequence joins TRBV14 and TRBJ2-7, with TRBD1 matching 10 bases. This CDR3 is 14 amino acids long. Trimming removed 4 bases from V and 5 bases from J; junction bases left unmatched: 5. Germline V gene lookup returns CDR1 SGHDN and CDR2 FVKESK. The chain's CDR3 is CASSRDRGVDEQYF. CDR3 in DNA: TGTGCCAGCAGCCGGGACAGGGGTGTAGACGAGCAGTACTTC.

The chain joins TRBV5-1 to TRBJ1-1; possible D gene TRBD1, 6 bases. The length of the CDR3 is 15 residues. V was trimmed by 0 bases and J by 6 bases, leaving 15 bases between them. Germline V lookup: CDR1 SGHRS, CDR2 YFSETQ. The CDR3 region is CASSLVSGVSSEAFF. CDR3 in DNA: TGCGCCAGCAGCTTGGTTTCAGGGGTTAGCTCTGAAGCTTTCTTT.

The V gene is TRBV6-8, the J gene TRBJ1-2; the D gene is possibly TRBD1 (5 bases). The ends were cut back, 0 bases at V and 3 bases at J, with 5 bases in the middle. Germline V lookup: CDR1 MNHGY, CDR2 SAAAGT. The CDR3 contains 13 residues. CDR3 DNA sequence: TGTGCCAGCAGTTACTCAGGGGACTATGGCTACACCTTC. Its translation is CASSYSGDYGYTF.

The rearrangement joins TRBV10-2 to TRBJ1-5, with a possible D match to TRBD1 (5 bases). This CDR3 region has 15 residues. V was trimmed by 10 bases and J by 4 bases, leaving 20 bases between them. The germline V gene has CDR1 WSHSY and CDR2 SAAADI. CDR3 sequence reads: CATRTSAYFNQPQHF. DNA of the CDR3: TGCGCCACCCGGACATCCGCTTATTTTAATCAGCCCCAGCATTTT.

This clone was observed once. V gene TRBV30 combines with J gene TRBJ1-2; D might be TRBD1 (6 bases). The germline CDR1 and CDR2 sequences are GTSNPN and SVGIG (reference sequence). The V and J ends lost 3 bases and 4 bases respectively, with 15 bases between them. This CDR3 is 14 amino acids long. The CDR3 bases are TGTGCCTGGAGGAGAGCAAGGACAGTCTATGGCTACACCTTC. This gives the protein CAWRRARTVYGYTF.

Here the CDR3 reads CASSATTSGFSRQYF. The DNA of the CDR3 is TGTGCCAGCAGCGCCACGACTAGCGGGTTTTCTAGGCAGTACTTC. This sequence joins TRBV11-3 and TRBJ2-7; 10 bases are shared with TRBD2. The CDR3 is 15 residues long. The germline gives CDR1 SGHNT, CDR2 YENEEA. J lost 9 bases, V lost 5 bases, and 13 bases had no gene match.

The chain uses TRBV28 and TRBJ1-1; D remains ambiguous. The CDR3 has 15 residues. Germline CDR1 is MDHEN and CDR2 is SYDVKM. The V end lost 4 bases, the J end lost 0 bases, and 12 bases lay between the germline ends. CDR3 DNA sequence: TGTGCCAGCAGTTCACGACGGCACATGAACACTGAAGCTTTCTTT. Translation gives CASSSRRHMNTEAFF.

The genes are TRBV10-2 and TRBJ1-2; D gene unclear. This CDR3 is 14 amino acids long. CDR1 and CDR2 from the germline V gene are WSHSY and SAAADI. The V and J ends lost 0 bases and 4 bases respectively, with 9 bases between them. Written as DNA, the CDR3 is TGCGCCAGCAGTGAGTCCGGACGGACCTATGGCTACACCTTC. Its protein is CASSESGRTYGYTF.

The gene calls are TRBV18 and TRBJ2-7; D gene unclear. The germline V gene has CDR1 KGHSH and CDR2 LQKENI. V lost 3 bases and J lost 2, with 8 bases in between. The CDR3 is 13 residues long. DNA for the CDR3: TGTGCCAGCTCACCGAGCAACACCTACGAGCAGTACTTC. It is translated as CASSPSNTYEQYF.

This rearrangement joins TRBV6-8 to TRBJ2-2; the D gene is possibly TRBD1 (7 bases). The germline gives CDR1 MNHGY, CDR2 SAAAGT. This CDR3 comprises 19 residues. The V and J ends lost 4 bases and 0 bases respectively, with 21 bases between them. The CDR3 nucleotides are TGTGCCAGCAGTTTCCGAGACAGGGACTTTCGAGCGAACACCGGGGAGCTGTTTTTT. Protein: CASSFRDRDFRANTGELFF.

The chain uses TRBV19 and TRBJ2-3, with D possibly TRBD2 on 6 matching bases. V lost 8 bases and J lost 6, with 18 bases in between. Germline CDR1 reads LNHDA; CDR2 reads SQIVND (reference sequence). The CDR3 length is 14 residues. The CDR3 region has the DNA TGTGCCAGTTCTCGGGACTTCGGTCGCGATACGCAGTATTTT. This encodes CASSRDFGRDTQYF.

This chain links TRBV28 with TRBJ1-4; perhaps TRBD1 as D (5 bases). CDR3 length equals 16 residues. Germline V gene sequence: CDR1 MDHEN, CDR2 SYDVKM. Trimming left V 5 bases short and J 0 bases short, with 13 bases between. The CDR3: CASSPRGLATNEKLFF. The CDR3 region has the DNA TGTGCCAGCAGTCCCCGGGGCCTTGCAACTAATGAAAAACTGTTTTTT.

The CDR3 coding sequence is TGTGCCAGCACTCCGAGGGGAGGACAGGGGCAAATCTACGAGCAGTACTTC. It encodes CASTPRGGQGQIYEQYF. The rearrangement uses TRBV12-5 and TRBJ2-7; 9 bases match TRBD1. This CDR3 has 17 residues. The V gene's germline CDR1 is LGHNT and CDR2 FRNRAP.

The chain combines TRBV30 with TRBJ1-1; D is possibly TRBD1 (5 bases). V was shortened by 7 bases and J by 1 base, with 13 bases between the two germline ends. From germline, CDR1 is GTSNPN and CDR2 SVGIG (reference sequence). This CDR3 has 13 residues. In DNA form, the CDR3 reads TGTGCCTCCTCGGGACGGGCGAACACTGAAGCTTTCTTT. Protein product: CASSGRANTEAFF.

The chain employs TRBV19 and TRBJ1-4; D remains unclear. Germline values: CDR1 LNHDA, CDR2 SQIVND (reference sequence). The germline V and J ends were trimmed by 7 bases and 0 bases, with 9 bases remaining between them. CDR3 size: 14 residues. CDR3: CASKKDPTNEKLFF. The CDR3 DNA sequence: TGTGCCAGTAAGAAAGATCCAACTAATGAAAAACTGTTTTTT.

This clone turned up a few times. The rearrangement uses TRBV6-8 and TRBJ2-3, with a possible D match to TRBD1 (6 bases). V lost 5 bases and J lost 4, with 13 bases in between. This CDR3 region has 14 residues. Germline V gives CDR1 MNHGY, CDR2 SAAAGT. CDR3 in DNA: TGTGCCAGCAGTGTCTACAGGGCTCCAGATACGCAGTATTTT. This gives the protein CASSVYRAPDTQYF.

This clone was observed a few times. This chain uses TRBV11-3 with TRBJ2-1; 7 nucleotides line up with TRBD2. V gave up 1 base and J gave up 8 bases; unmatched junction bases: 14. CDR1 is SGHNT, CDR2 YENEEA, per germline. The CDR3 is 17 residues long. CDR3 in DNA: TGTGCCAGCAGCTTAGGTTCAATGGGAGGGGTAGTTGATGAGCAGTTCTTC. Encoded protein: CASSLGSMGGVVDEQFF.

The chain carries TRBV6-8 and TRBJ1-2; D is possibly TRBD1 (6 bases). Germline lookup yields CDR1 MNHGY and CDR2 SAAAGT. This CDR3 contains 15 residues. V was clipped by 5 bases and J by 5 bases, with 18 bases between them. The CDR3 nucleotides read TGTGCCAGCAGTGATAGTCTGACAGGCGGGTATGGCTACACCTTC. Translation: CASSDSLTGGYGYTF.

This chain uses TRBV11-3 with TRBJ2-5, with D perhaps being TRBD1 or TRBD2 (5 bases each). The CDR3 is made up of 14 amino acids. Trimming stripped 3 bases from V and 3 bases from J, with 11 bases between. The germline V gene has CDR1 SGHNT and CDR2 YENEEA. CDR3 region: CASSFGTGEETQYF. CDR3 bases: TGTGCCAGCAGCTTCGGGACCGGGGAAGAGACCCAGTACTTC.

Comment on this clone: One junction end does not reproduce the germline sequence, and a read error may be involved. The chain links TRBV6-8 to TRBJ2-2; D is ambiguous. Per the germline V gene, CDR1 is MNHGY and CDR2 is SAAAGT. The CDR3 contains 13 residues. The CDR3 spells CASSDSTSGELFF. The CDR3 nucleotides read TGTGCCAGCAGTGACTCGACCAGCGGGGAGCTGTTTTTT.

The rearrangement uses TRBV19 and TRBJ1-2, with TRBD1 matching over 7 bases. Germline V gene data show CDR1 as LNHDA and CDR2 as SQIVND (reference sequence). CDR3 length equals 16 residues. Germline trimming cut 4 bases from V and 3 bases from J; bases unmatched to any gene: 11. In DNA form, the CDR3 reads TGTGCCAGTAGTAGACAGGGCATCAACGACTACTATGGCTACACCTTC. Its translation is CASSRQGINDYYGYTF.

This chain joins TRBV14 and TRBJ2-1, with TRBD1 as a possible D gene (6 bases). In germline, CDR1 is SGHDN, CDR2 FVKESK. V shed 3 bases and J shed 8 bases, with 14 bases lying between them. This CDR3 has 14 amino acids. This chain's CDR3 is CASSQRIGTHEQFF. The CDR3, as DNA: TGTGCCAGCAGCCAGCGAATCGGGACACATGAGCAGTTCTTC.

This clone was counted once. The chain is built from TRBV28 and TRBJ2-3, with 8 positions matching TRBD2. The CDR3 sequence is 14 residues long. Looked up from germline, CDR1 is MDHEN and CDR2 is SYDVKM. J was trimmed by 2 bases and V by 8 bases; bases with no gene match: 6. The CDR3 sequence is CASSIAGNTDTQYF. Written as DNA, the CDR3 is TGTGCCAGCTCGATAGCGGGAAACACAGATACGCAGTATTTT.